The T cell receptor (beta chain) under discussion was sequenced for a study of Tregs in tolerant kidney transplant recipients. Overall study results and limits: Validation in larger populations is needed because few patients were studied.

Germline-derived CDR1 and CDR2 are SEHNR and FQNEAQ (reference sequence). V dropped 1 base and J dropped 7 bases, with 10 bases sitting between them. The CDR3 covers 13 residues. Measured with immunoSEQ multiplex PCR; TCRdb has only the in-frame clones, and not every one. The repertoire holds about 88,000 clones, with over 85% as singletons. Thawed PBMCs were FACS-sorted into unstimulated CD4+CD25+CD127- regulatory T cells, CD4+CD25- non-regulatory cells, CD4 and CD8 cells. As for this clone: The antigen is unknown.

This TCR derives from a human donor in good health. The material sequenced was CD8+ T cells from blood. The gene calls are TRBV7-9 and TRBJ1-2; D remains unclear. CDR3 protein: CASSLVDAGGYTF. DNA of the CDR3: TGTGCCAGCAGCTTAGTGGACGCCGGTGGCTACACCTTC.